The 13 T cell receptor beta chains in this list originate from one sample, sequenced in a study of T cell repertoires in ileal Crohn's disease. The data were produced by immunoSEQ multiplex PCR, yet TCRdb's version contains in-frame clones alone and is incomplete. The repertoire holds under 9,000 clones, with around 80% as singletons. The sequenced material came from ileal tissue. The receptors were gathered from an adult with Crohn's disease.

This chain connects TRBV5-1 to TRBJ2-6, with 9 bases that match TRBD1. V was pared by 0 bases and J by 0 bases, with 10 bases of the junction left unmatched. CDR3 length: 20 residues. Germline CDR1 reads SGHRS; CDR2 reads YFSETQ. The CDR3 DNA reads TGCGCCAGCAGCTTGGACGGGACAGGGATGTGGACCTCTGGGGCCAACGTCCTGACTTTC. It specifies CASSLDGTGMWTSGANVLTF. Supplemented by reference TRBV5-1 and TRBJ2-6, the full variable domain reads KAGVTQTPRYLIKTRGQQVTLSCSPISGHRSVSWYQQTPGQGLQFLFEYFSETQRNKGNFPGRFSGRQFSNSRSEMNVSTLELGDSALYLCASSLDGTGMWTSGANVLTFGAGSRLTVL.

This rearrangement joins TRBV5-4 to TRBJ2-3; weak D call: TRBD2 (6 bases). The V and J ends lost 4 bases and 6 bases respectively, with 15 bases between them. Germline values: CDR1 SGHNT, CDR2 YYREEE (reference sequence). The CDR3 has 14 amino acids. CDR3 in amino acids: CASSPPYSGDTQYF. The DNA of the CDR3 is TGTGCCAGCAGCCCTCCCTACAGCGGGGATACGCAGTATTTT.

The chain carries TRBV7-9 and TRBJ1-1, with 7 bases lining up with TRBD1. CDR1 SEHNR and CDR2 FQNEAQ come from the germline V gene (reference sequence). With 1 base clipped from V and 5 bases from J, the junction kept 7 bases outside the gene matches. This CDR3 is 15 amino acids long. This CDR3 reads CASSLVQGVGTEAFF. The CDR3 DNA reads as TGTGCCAGCAGCTTAGTGCAGGGGGTGGGAACTGAAGCTTTCTTT.

This clone was detected only once. V usage is TRBV27 and J usage is TRBJ2-5; TRBD1 agrees at 8 bases. The CDR3 spans 14 residues. With V trimmed by 3 bases and J by 5 bases, 5 bases remained unmatched. Germline assignment: CDR1 MNHEY and CDR2 SMNVEV (reference sequence). CDR3 nucleotides: TGTGCCAGCAGTTTCCAGGGGGCGCAGGAGACCCAGTACTTC. It yields the protein CASSFQGAQETQYF.

The chain combines TRBV27 with TRBJ1-4, with 8 bases fitting TRBD1. V trimming: 6 bases; J trimming: 8 bases; junction bases outside the gene matches: 8. This CDR3 is built from 14 residues. CDR1 and CDR2 (germline): MNHEY, SMNVEV (reference sequence). This chain's CDR3 is CASSPSGGGEKLFF. In DNA, the CDR3 is TGTGCCAGCAGCCCCTCAGGGGGCGGAGAAAAACTGTTTTTT. The full variable domain, rest sourced from reference TRBV27 and TRBJ1-4, is EAQVTQNPRYLITVTGKKLTVTCSQNMNHEYMSWYRQDPGLGLRQIYYSMNVEVTDKGDVPEGYKVSRKEKRNFPLILESPSPNQTSLYFCASSPSGGGEKLFFGSGTQLSVL.

This rearrangement joins TRBV2 to TRBJ1-5; D perhaps matches TRBD1 (5 bases). Deletions cut 7 bases from V and 8 bases from J, with 15 bases between. The CDR3 is 13 residues long. Per the germline V gene, CDR1 is SNHLY and CDR2 is FYNNEI. The CDR3 sequence: CASMIQGGKPQHF. CDR3 coding DNA: TGTGCCAGCATGATCCAGGGTGGGAAGCCCCAGCATTTT.

The CDR3 sequence is CASSDTTSGSNEQFF. CDR3 DNA: TGTGCCAGCAGTGACACGACTAGCGGGAGCAATGAGCAGTTCTTC. The chain joins TRBV6-4 to TRBJ2-1; 12 positions agree with TRBD2. The length of the CDR3 is 15 residues. Germline V gives CDR1 MRHNA, CDR2 SNTAGT. The ends lost 2 bases at V and 6 bases at J; junction bases unmatched: 2.

The chain combines TRBV5-1 with TRBJ2-2; D is possibly TRBD2 (6 bases). Germline loops: CDR1 SGHRS, CDR2 YFSETQ. Trimming shortened V by 3 bases and J by 1 base, and 10 bases separated the two germline ends. This CDR3 has 15 residues. CDR3 nucleotide sequence: TGCGCCAGCAGCTCGGTAGCGGAGAACACCGGGGAGCTGTTTTTT. Its protein is CASSSVAENTGELFF.

This chain joins TRBV5-1 and TRBJ2-2; 9 positions match TRBD1. V dropped 2 bases and J dropped 6; count of bases not matched to a gene: 5. Germline CDR1 is SGHRS and CDR2 is YFSETQ. The CDR3 has 15 amino acids. Here the CDR3 reads CASSFEQGAPGELFF. The CDR3 coding sequence is TGCGCCAGCAGCTTTGAACAGGGGGCTCCCGGGGAGCTGTTTTTT.

CDR3 bases: TGCAGCGTTGCCCCGGGACAGGGCTACACCTTC. Its protein is CSVAPGQGYTF. J is TRBJ1-2 and V is TRBV29-1, with TRBD1 matching 7 bases. Germline V gives CDR1 SQVTM, CDR2 ANQGSEA. This CDR3 region has 11 residues. V lost 4 bases and J lost 8; bases outside the gene matches: 4.

The chain uses TRBV6-5 and TRBJ1-1; 9 nucleotides agree with TRBD1. Germline V lookup: CDR1 MNHEY, CDR2 SVGAGI. The CDR3 spans 14 residues. J lost 6 bases, V lost 6 bases, and 8 bases had no gene match. This CDR3 reads CASRPTGTGSEAFF. The CDR3 DNA reads as TGTGCCAGCAGGCCTACCGGGACAGGGTCTGAAGCTTTCTTT.

The chain couples TRBV7-2 to TRBJ2-3, with 10 bases aligning to TRBD1. The junction had 6 bases not matched to a gene; V was cut back by 3 bases and J by 3 bases. Per the germline V gene, CDR1 is SGHTA and CDR2 is FQGNSA. The CDR3 loop spans 16 amino acids. The DNA for the CDR3 is TGTGCCAGCAGCTTTGGCGGGACAGGGGTAACAGATACGCAGTATTTT. Its translation: CASSFGGTGVTDTQYF.

The chain is built from TRBV16 and TRBJ1-4; 8 bases fit TRBD1. This CDR3 comprises 15 residues. The V segment lost 0 bases and the J segment 6 bases; nucleotides outside the gene matches: 3. Germline CDR1 KGHSY, CDR2 FQNENV. CDR3 region: CASSQSGTGDEKLFF. The CDR3 DNA reads as TGTGCCAGCAGCCAATCTGGGACAGGAGATGAAAAACTGTTTTTT.